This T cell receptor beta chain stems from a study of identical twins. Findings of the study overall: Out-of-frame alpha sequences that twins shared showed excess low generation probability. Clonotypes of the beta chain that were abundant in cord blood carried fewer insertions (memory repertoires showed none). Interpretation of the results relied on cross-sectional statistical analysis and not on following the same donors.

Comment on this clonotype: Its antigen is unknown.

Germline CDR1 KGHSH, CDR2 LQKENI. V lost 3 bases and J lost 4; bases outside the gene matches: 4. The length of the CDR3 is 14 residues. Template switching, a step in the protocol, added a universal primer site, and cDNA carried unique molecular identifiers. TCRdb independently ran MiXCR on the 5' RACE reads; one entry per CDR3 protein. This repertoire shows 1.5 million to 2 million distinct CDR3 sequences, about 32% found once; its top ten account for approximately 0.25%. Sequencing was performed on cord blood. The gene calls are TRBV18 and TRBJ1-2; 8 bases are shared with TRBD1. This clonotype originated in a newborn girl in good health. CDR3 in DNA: TGTGCCAGCTCACCGACAGGGGCCTCCTATGGCTACACCTTC. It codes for CASSPTGASYGYTF.